The next 4 T cell receptor beta chains were all read from a single sample in a study of monozygotic twins with inflammatory bowel disease. After re-calling the 5' RACE reads, TCRdb lists one entry per CDR3 protein, DNA absent. Its table lists approximately 100,000 distinct CDR3 sequences. Sample: blood. Receptors were obtained from a human donor with ulcerative colitis or Crohn's disease, or a healthy co-twin of an affected twin (not recorded which).

CDR3 sequence reads: CASSDSTNTYYGYTF. The chain recombines TRBV6-5 with TRBJ1-2. The germline CDR1 and CDR2 sequences are MNHEY and SVGAGI. This CDR3 has 15 amino acids.

This chain joins TRBV29-1 and TRBJ2-2; checking the TCRdb D call of TRBD1 is not possible without DNA. Germline CDR1 and CDR2: SQVTM and ANQGSEA. The CDR3 is 14 residues long. CDR3 residues: CSGGQSANTGELFF.

The rearrangement links TRBV20-1 to TRBJ2-7; checking the TCRdb D call of TRBD2 is not possible without DNA. CDR3 length: 14 amino acids. The germline gives CDR1 DFQATT, CDR2 SNEGSKA (reference sequence). The CDR3 loop reads CSAPRGASGYEQYF.

The chain combines TRBV7-9 with TRBJ2-5; there is no DNA to check the TCRdb D call of TRBD1. The CDR3 loop spans 16 amino acids. Germline V lookup: CDR1 SEHNR, CDR2 FQNEAQ (reference sequence). CDR3: CASTQLPGGVQETQYF. The full variable domain, rest sourced from reference TRBV7-9 and TRBJ2-5, is DTGVSQNPRHKITKRGQNVTFRCDPISEHNRLYWYRQTLGQGPEFLTYFQNEAQLEKSRLLSDRFSAERPKGSFSTLEIQRTEQGDSAMYLCASTQLPGGVQETQYFGPGTRLLVL.